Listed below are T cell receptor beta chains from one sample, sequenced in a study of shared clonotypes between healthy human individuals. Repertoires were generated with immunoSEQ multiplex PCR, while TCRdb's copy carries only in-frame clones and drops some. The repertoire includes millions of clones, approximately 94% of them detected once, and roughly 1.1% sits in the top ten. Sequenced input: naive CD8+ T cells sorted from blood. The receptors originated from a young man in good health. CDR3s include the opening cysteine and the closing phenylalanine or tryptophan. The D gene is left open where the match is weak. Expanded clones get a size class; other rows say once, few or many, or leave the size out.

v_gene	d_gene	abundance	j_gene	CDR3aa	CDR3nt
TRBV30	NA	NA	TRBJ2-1	CAWSVVDNEQFF	TGTGCCTGGAGTGTAGTCGACAATGAGCAGTTCTTC
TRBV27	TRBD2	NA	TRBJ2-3	CASSLAGGTDTQYF	TGTGCCAGCAGTCTAGCGGGCGGCACAGATACGCAGTATTTT
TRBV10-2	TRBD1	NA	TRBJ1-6	CASSDIGQGYSPLHF	TGCGCCAGCAGTGATATAGGACAGGGCTATTCACCCCTCCACTTT
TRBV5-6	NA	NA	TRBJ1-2	CASSFRAGSESRYGYTF	TGTGCCAGCAGCTTTCGGGCAGGTTCTGAGAGTCGCTATGGCTACACCTTC
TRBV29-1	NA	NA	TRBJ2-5	CSVGPQETQYF	TGCAGCGTTGGGCCCCAAGAGACCCAGTACTTC
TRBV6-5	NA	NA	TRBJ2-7	CASSSSSGESFYEQYF	TGTGCCAGCAGTTCCAGTTCGGGGGAATCCTTCTACGAGCAGTACTTC
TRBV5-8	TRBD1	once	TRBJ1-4	CATPGQVGKLFF	TGTGCCACCCCGGGACAGGTGGGAAAACTGTTTTTT
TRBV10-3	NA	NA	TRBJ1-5	CAISEGVGGPNQPQHF	TGTGCCATCAGTGAGGGCGTAGGGGGACCTAATCAGCCCCAGCATTTT
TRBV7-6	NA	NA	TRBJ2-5	CASSLEVGLETQYF	TGTGCCAGCAGCTTAGAAGTAGGGTTAGAGACCCAGTACTTC
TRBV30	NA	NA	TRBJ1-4	CAWNRVANEKLFF	TGTGCCTGGAACAGGGTAGCTAATGAAAAACTGTTTTTT
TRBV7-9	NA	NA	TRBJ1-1	CASSFIVTEAFF	TGTGCCAGCAGCTTTATAGTGACTGAAGCTTTCTTT
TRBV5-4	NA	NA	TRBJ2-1	CASSFTGYGEQFF	TGTGCCAGCAGCTTCACAGGGTACGGTGAGCAGTTCTTC
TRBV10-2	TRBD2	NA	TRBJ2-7	CASSVGGAPTYEQYF	TGCGCCAGCAGTGTGGGAGGGGCCCCGACCTACGAGCAGTACTTC
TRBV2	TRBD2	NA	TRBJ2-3	CASSLPGLAGVAGTDTQYF	TGTGCCAGCAGCCTACCTGGACTAGCGGGGGTCGCTGGCACAGATACGCAGTATTTT
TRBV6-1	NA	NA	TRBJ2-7	CASNTGTVYEQYF	TGTGCCAGCAATACAGGAACTGTCTACGAGCAGTACTTC
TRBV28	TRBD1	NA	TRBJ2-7	CASGRALTGDEQYF	TGTGCCAGCGGCCGAGCCCTTACAGGGGACGAGCAGTACTTC
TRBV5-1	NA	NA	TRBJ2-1	CASSLGGLNEQFF	TGCGCCAGCAGCTTGGGTGGCTTAAATGAGCAGTTCTTC
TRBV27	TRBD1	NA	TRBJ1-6	CASSPSAGTVYSPLHF	TGTGCCAGCAGTCCATCCGCCGGGACAGTTTATTCACCCCTCCACTTT
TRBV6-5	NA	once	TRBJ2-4	CASSPGTLAKNIQYF	TGTGCCAGCAGTCCCGGGACCTTAGCCAAAAACATTCAGTACTTC
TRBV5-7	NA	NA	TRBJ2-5	CASSDLGQHPGQETQYF	TGTGCCAGCAGCGATCTTGGACAGCATCCGGGCCAAGAGACCCAGTACTTC
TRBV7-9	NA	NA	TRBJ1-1	CAIPSGTWNTEAFF	TGTGCCATCCCTTCGGGGACATGGAACACTGAAGCTTTCTTT
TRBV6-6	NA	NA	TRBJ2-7	CASSSLLDYEQYF	TGTGCCAGCAGTTCCCTACTCGACTACGAGCAGTACTTC
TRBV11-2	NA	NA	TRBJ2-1	CASSLDRLEQFF	TGTGCCAGCAGCTTAGATCGTCTTGAGCAGTTCTTC
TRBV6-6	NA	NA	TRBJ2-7	CASSLEAGRSYEQYF	TGTGCCAGCAGTCTTGAAGCGGGCCGCTCCTACGAGCAGTACTTC
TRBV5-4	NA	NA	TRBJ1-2	CASSLGYGYTF	TGTGCCAGCAGCTTGGGTTATGGCTACACCTTC
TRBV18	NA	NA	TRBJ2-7	CASSDISYEQYF	TGTGCCAGCTCGGACATCTCCTACGAGCAGTACTTC
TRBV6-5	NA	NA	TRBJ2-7	CASSYNNEQYF	TGTGCCAGCAGCTATAATAACGAGCAGTACTTC
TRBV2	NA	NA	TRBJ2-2	CASEALSNPEFGELFF	TGTGCCAGCGAGGCCCTTAGTAATCCGGAATTCGGGGAGCTGTTTTTT
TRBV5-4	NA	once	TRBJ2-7	CASSSELYEQYF	TGTGCCAGCAGCTCAGAGCTCTACGAGCAGTACTTC
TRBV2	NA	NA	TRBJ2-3	CASSSDRTDTQYF	TGTGCCAGCAGTTCAGACAGGACAGATACGCAGTATTTT
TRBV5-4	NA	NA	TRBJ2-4	CASSHRGDIQYF	TGTGCCAGCAGCCACCGTGGAGACATTCAGTACTTC
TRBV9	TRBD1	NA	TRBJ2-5	CASSEYGQGEETQYF	TGTGCCAGCAGCGAATACGGACAGGGGGAAGAGACCCAGTACTTC
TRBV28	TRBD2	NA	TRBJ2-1	CASSSTSGSSYNEQFF	TGTGCCAGCAGTTCGACTAGCGGTAGCTCCTACAATGAGCAGTTCTTC
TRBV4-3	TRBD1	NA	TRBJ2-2	CASSQVDEWTGGTGELFF	TGCGCCAGCAGCCAAGTTGATGAGTGGACAGGGGGCACCGGGGAGCTGTTTTTT
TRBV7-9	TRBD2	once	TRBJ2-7	CASSFSYVWEGTVYEQYF	TGTGCCAGCAGCTTCAGTTACGTTTGGGAGGGAACGGTCTACGAGCAGTACTTC
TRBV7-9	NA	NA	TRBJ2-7	CASTPPGGYEQYF	TGTGCCAGCACCCCTCCGGGTGGCTACGAGCAGTACTTC
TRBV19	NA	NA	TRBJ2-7	CASSLGPEQYF	TGTGCCAGTAGTTTAGGCCCCGAGCAGTACTTC
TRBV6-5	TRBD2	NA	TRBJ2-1	CASSYEASGLNEQFF	TGTGCCAGCAGTTACGAGGCTAGCGGGCTCAATGAGCAGTTCTTC
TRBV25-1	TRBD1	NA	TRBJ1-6	CASSQTGSSSPLHF	TGTGCCAGCAGTCAGACAGGGAGCAGCTCACCCCTCCACTTT
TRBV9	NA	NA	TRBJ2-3	CASSVATGDTYTDTQYF	TGTGCCAGCAGCGTAGCTACGGGGGACACCTACACAGATACGCAGTATTTT
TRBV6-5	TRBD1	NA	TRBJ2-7	CASSARDRVPYEQYF	TGTGCCAGCAGTGCCCGGGACAGGGTCCCCTACGAGCAGTACTTC
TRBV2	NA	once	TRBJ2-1	CASSEDPSSYNEQFF	TGTGCCAGCAGTGAAGACCCCAGCTCCTACAATGAGCAGTTCTTC
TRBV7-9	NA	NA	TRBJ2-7	CASSFAGVGYEQYF	TGTGCCAGCAGCTTCGCAGGGGTGGGCTACGAGCAGTACTTC
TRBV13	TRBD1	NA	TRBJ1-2	CASSSQTGDGYTF	TGTGCCAGCAGCTCTCAGACAGGGGATGGCTACACCTTC
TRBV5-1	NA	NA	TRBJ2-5	CASSLGQGQETQYF	TGCGCCAGCAGCTTGGGGCAGGGCCAAGAGACCCAGTACTTC
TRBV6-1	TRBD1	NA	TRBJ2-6	CASSEAGLAGGTEIHSGANVLTF	TGTGCCAGCAGTGAAGCGGGGTTGGCAGGGGGTACGGAAATTCACTCTGGGGCCAACGTCCTGACTTTC
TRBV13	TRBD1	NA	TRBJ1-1	CASSLGSGDRVNTEAFF	TGTGCCAGCAGCTTAGGTTCAGGGGACAGGGTGAACACTGAAGCTTTCTTT
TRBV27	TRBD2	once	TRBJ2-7	CASSDESSGRAYEQYF	TGTGCCAGCAGTGACGAGTCTAGCGGGAGGGCGTACGAGCAGTACTTC
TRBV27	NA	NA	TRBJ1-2	CASSFGQYYGYTF	TGTGCCAGCAGTTTTGGACAGTACTATGGCTACACCTTC
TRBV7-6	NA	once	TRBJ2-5	CASSLAGGLETQYF	TGTGCCAGCAGCTTAGCGGGGGGCCTAGAGACCCAGTACTTC
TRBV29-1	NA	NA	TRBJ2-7	CSVGTGNSYEQYF	TGCAGCGTTGGGACCGGGAACTCCTACGAGCAGTACTTC
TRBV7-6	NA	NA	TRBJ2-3	CASSLYGAPDTQYF	TGTGCCAGCAGCTTATACGGGGCACCAGATACGCAGTATTTT
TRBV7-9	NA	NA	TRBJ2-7	CASHPGGAYEQYF	TGTGCCAGCCACCCAGGGGGGGCCTACGAGCAGTACTTC
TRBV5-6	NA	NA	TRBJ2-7	CASSNTSYEQYF	TGTGCCAGCAGTAACACCTCCTACGAGCAGTACTTC
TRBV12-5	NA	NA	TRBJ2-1	CASGLVQWNEQFF	TGTGCTAGTGGTTTGGTACAGTGGAATGAGCAGTTCTTC
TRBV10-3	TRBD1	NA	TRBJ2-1	CAISGPGTGGFNEQFF	TGTGCCATCAGTGGTCCGGGGACAGGGGGGTTTAATGAGCAGTTCTTC
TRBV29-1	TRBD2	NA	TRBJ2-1	CSVDRSGSSYNEQFF	TGCAGCGTTGATCGGAGCGGGAGCTCCTACAATGAGCAGTTCTTC
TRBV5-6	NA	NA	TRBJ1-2	CATTNMVISGYTF	TGTGCCACCACAAACATGGTGATTTCTGGCTACACCTTC